This TCR beta chain was sequenced during a study of blood T cells in healthy people across ages (dated by TCRdb to between 2014 and 2017). Looking at the study overall: Template switching captured roughly one uniquely barcoded TCR beta cDNA molecule per two T cells in model experiments. To avoid experimental bias, donors of different ages were spread randomly across the sequencing lanes. The donors were split into four age groups: young (average around 16 years), middle-aged (about 40), aged (more than 60) and long-lived (about 74). The study measured age-related changes in TCR beta repertoire diversity using deep sequencing normalized with unique cDNA molecular identifiers. The study analyzed two additional independent replicas of 1 million unique cDNA reads from the same blood draw for two donors, one aged 18 to 29 and one aged 80 or older. What the research found in general, with its limitations: Observed TCR beta diversity per million T cells fell roughly linearly with age, and a significant reduction was already apparent by age around 36. Total diversity estimates from one million sequenced T cells were considered lower bounds and underestimates. A strong correlation was found between observed TCR beta diversity and the percentage of naive T cells measured by flow cytometry. Because profiling used bulk unsorted PBMCs, naive and antigen-experienced compartments could not be compared conclusively. The CMV infection status of donors was not known, potentially confounding age-related changes in expanded clonotypes. Compared with the aged group, more naive CD4+ T cells, fewer expanded clones and increased TCR diversity were shown by the long-lived group, suggesting age selection.

V trim: 2 bases; J trim: 7 bases; unmatched bases: 4. The CDR3 holds 14 amino acids from the cysteine to the phenylalanine. CDR3 DNA only is kept here, 42 bases in frame from base 1. The CDR1 and CDR2 encoded by the germline V gene (reference sequence) are MNHEY and SMNVEV. This clonotype was found a few times. This receptor's antigen is unknown. No much larger clone is present one base from it, and per-base qualities are unavailable. The library was prepared using 5' RACE. Sequenced using an Illumina HiSeq 2500. The second PCR ran for roughly 6 to 11 cycles and used a J-beta primer mix along with a sample-barcoded 5' primer. A template-switch 5' adaptor carrying 12 random nucleotides introduced a unique molecular identifier onto each TCR beta cDNA molecule. At least 2.5 million CDR3-containing paired-end reads were obtained from each sample. All of the RNA was converted into first-strand cDNA using the Mint cDNA synthesis kit, with a TRBC-specific oligonucleotide serving as the primer. Following uracil-DNA glycosylase treatment, all cDNA underwent a first 18-cycle PCR with the universal primers M1SS and BC2_uni_R. The study's own analysis went as follows. For normalization, 1 million high-quality reads were randomly selected from each sample, with every read carrying a distinct molecular identifier. Reads sharing molecular identifiers were discarded rather than binned into consensus sequences. MiTCR, with a Q25 quality threshold and the strictest error-elimination algorithm, was used for CDR3 identification, clonotype clustering and error correction. A nonparametric unseen species model with Euler transformation was used to estimate lower-bound total TCR beta diversity. TCRdb handled the public reads itself, with Q25 trimming in fastp and clone calling in MiXCR, and kept productive beta chains. One record per CDR3 amino acid sequence lists the most common genes and DNA. The V and J calls shown here were made by TCRdb, not taken from the authors' results. Present in this sample are about 1.5 million distinct CDR3 sequences, 35% to 45% of which were seen just once. Around 4% of the sample goes to the ten largest clones.

Donors were 40 or so systemically healthy Caucasian individuals from Russia aged roughly 6 to 100 years. Roughly 9.5 milliliters of peripheral blood were drawn from each donor into EDTA-treated Vacutainer tubes. PBMCs were isolated by Ficoll-Paque density-gradient centrifugation, with at least 6.5 million obtained per sample. Trizol reagent was used to extract total RNA from PBMCs, with at least 6 micrograms per sample. Naive CD45RAhigh/CD27high T cell percentages were measured by flow cytometry on a PBMC aliquot from every donor. The chain is encoded by TRBV27 joined to TRBJ2-3; 9 of the junction bases match TRBD2. The sequenced material came from blood. The receptor was derived from a woman aged 18-30 years in good health. The DNA sequence is as follows: TGTGCCAGCAGTTTAGCGGGAGGGCAACATACGCAGTATTTT. Its product reads: CASSLAGGQHTQYF.